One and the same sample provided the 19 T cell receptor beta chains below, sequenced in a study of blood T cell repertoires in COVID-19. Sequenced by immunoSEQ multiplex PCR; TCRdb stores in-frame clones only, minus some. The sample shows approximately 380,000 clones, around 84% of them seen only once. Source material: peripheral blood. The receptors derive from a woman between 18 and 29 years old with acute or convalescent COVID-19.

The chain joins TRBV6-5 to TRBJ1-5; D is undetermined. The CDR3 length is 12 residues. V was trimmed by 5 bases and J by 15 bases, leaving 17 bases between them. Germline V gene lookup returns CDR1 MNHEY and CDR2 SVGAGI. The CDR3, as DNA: TGTGCCAGCAGTCCTAATGCCGGGAAAACGCATTTT. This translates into CASSPNAGKTHF.

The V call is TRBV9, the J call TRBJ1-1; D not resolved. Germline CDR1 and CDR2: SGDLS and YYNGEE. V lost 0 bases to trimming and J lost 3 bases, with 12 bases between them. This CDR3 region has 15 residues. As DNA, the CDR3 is TGTGCCAGCAGCGTAGAAGGCGGCAGCTACACTGAAGCTTTCTTT. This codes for CASSVEGGSYTEAFF.

The CDR3 loop is CASSAGGWRMNTEAFF. CDR3 coding DNA: TGTGCCAGCAGTGCCGGGGGGTGGAGAATGAACACTGAAGCTTTCTTT. J is TRBJ1-1 and V is TRBV6-1; D is perhaps TRBD1 (5 bases). V shed 4 bases and J shed 0 bases, with 15 bases lying between them. The length of the CDR3 is 16 residues. Germline V gene lookup returns CDR1 MNHNS and CDR2 SASEGT.

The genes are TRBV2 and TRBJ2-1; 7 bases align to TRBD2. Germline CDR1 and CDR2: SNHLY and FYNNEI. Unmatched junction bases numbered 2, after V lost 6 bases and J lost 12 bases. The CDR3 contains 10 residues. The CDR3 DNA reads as TGTGCCAGCAGCGGGAGGTGGCAGTTCTTC. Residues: CASSGRWQFF.

The chain's CDR3 is CAIGSSGNTIYF. As DNA, the CDR3 is TGTGCCATTGGGAGCTCTGGAAACACCATATATTTT. The J gene is TRBJ1-3, the V gene TRBV10-3; D is unresolved. Germline V gene sequence: CDR1 ENHRY, CDR2 SYGVKD. This CDR3 has 12 amino acids. The V end lost 9 bases, the J end lost 0 bases, and 6 bases lay between the germline ends.

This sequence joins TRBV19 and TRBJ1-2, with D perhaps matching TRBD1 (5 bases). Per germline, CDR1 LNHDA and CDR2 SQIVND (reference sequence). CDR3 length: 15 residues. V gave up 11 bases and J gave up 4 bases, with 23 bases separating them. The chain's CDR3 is CAGPGYGVGGYGYTF. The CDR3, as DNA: TGTGCCGGGCCGGGATACGGAGTCGGGGGCTATGGCTACACCTTC.

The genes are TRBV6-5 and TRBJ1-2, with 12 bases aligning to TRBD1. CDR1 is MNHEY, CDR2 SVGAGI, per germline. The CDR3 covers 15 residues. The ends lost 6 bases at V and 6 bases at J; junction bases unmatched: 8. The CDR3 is CASSPRDRGPDGYTF. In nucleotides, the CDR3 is TGTGCCAGCAGCCCCCGGGACAGGGGGCCCGATGGCTACACCTTC.

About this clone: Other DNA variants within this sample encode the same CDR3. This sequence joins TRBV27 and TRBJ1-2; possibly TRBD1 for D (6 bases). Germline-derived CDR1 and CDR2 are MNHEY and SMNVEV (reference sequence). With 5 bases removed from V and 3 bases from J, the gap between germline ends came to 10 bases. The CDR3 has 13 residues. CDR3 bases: TGTGCCAGCAGTCCGACAGGTGACTATGGCTACACCTTC. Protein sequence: CASSPTGDYGYTF.

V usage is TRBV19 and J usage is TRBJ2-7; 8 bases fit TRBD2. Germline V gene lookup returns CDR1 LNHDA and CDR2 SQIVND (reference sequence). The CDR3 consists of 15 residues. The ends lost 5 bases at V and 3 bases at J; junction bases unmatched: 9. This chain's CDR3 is CASSLAAGGLYEQYF. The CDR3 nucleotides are TGTGCCAGTAGTTTGGCTGCGGGAGGACTCTACGAGCAGTACTTC. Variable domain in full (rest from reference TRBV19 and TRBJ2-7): DGGITQSPKYLFRKEGQNVTLSCEQNLNHDAMYWYRQDPGQGLRLIYYSQIVNDFQKGDIAEGYSVSREKKESFPLTVTSAQKNPTAFYLCASSLAAGGLYEQYFGPGTRLTVT.

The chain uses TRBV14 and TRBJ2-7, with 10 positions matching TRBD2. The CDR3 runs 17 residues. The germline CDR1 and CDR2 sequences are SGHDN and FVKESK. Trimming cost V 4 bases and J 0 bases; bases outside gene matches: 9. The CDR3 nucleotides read TGTGCCAGCAGCCCACAGGAGCGGGAGGGGACCTCCTACGAGCAGTACTTC. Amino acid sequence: CASSPQEREGTSYEQYF. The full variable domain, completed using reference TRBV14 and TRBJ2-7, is EAGVTQFPSHSVIEKGQTVTLRCDPISGHDNLYWYRRVMGKEIKFLLHFVKESKQDESGMPNNRFLAERTGGTYSTLKVQPAELEDSGVYFCASSPQEREGTSYEQYFGPGTRLTVT.

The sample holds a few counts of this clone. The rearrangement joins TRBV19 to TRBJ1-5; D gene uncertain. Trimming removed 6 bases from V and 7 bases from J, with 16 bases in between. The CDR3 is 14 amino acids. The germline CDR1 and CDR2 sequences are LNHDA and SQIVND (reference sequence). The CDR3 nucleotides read TGTGCCAGTAGGAGCTGGGAGGACGGACAGCCCCAGCATTTT. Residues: CASRSWEDGQPQHF.

The CDR3 region is CASIRTGTGELETQYF. The DNA of the CDR3 is TGTGCCAGCATCCGAACCGGGACAGGGGAGCTCGAGACCCAGTACTTC. V and J are TRBV5-5 and TRBJ2-5, with 10 bases identical to TRBD1. The CDR3 is 16 residues long. Germline values: CDR1 SGHKS, CDR2 YYEKEE (reference sequence). V gave up 6 bases and J gave up 5 bases; unmatched junction bases: 13.

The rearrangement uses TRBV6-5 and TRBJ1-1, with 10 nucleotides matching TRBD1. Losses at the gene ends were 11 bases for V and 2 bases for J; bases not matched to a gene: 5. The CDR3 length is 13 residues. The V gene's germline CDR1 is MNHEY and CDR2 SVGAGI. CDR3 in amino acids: CAVWDRGNTEAFF. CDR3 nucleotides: TGTGCCGTATGGGACAGGGGCAACACTGAAGCTTTCTTT.

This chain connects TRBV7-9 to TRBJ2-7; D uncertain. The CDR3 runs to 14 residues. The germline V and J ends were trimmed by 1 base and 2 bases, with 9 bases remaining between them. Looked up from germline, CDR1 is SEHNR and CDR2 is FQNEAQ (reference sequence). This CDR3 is CASSLGGSTYEQYF. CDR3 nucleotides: TGTGCCAGCAGCTTAGGAGGCAGCACCTACGAGCAGTACTTC.

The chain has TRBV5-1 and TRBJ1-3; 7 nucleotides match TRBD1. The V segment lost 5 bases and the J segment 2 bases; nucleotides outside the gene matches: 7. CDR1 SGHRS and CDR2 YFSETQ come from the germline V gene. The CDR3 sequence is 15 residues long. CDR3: CASRQSQGTGNTIYF. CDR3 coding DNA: TGCGCCAGCAGACAGTCACAGGGGACTGGAAACACCATATATTTT.

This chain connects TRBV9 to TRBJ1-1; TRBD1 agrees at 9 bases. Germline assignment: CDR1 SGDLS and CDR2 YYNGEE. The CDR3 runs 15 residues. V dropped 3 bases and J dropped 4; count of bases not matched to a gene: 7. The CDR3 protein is CASSEGDRVSTEAFF. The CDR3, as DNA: TGTGCCAGCAGCGAGGGGGACAGGGTAAGCACTGAAGCTTTCTTT.

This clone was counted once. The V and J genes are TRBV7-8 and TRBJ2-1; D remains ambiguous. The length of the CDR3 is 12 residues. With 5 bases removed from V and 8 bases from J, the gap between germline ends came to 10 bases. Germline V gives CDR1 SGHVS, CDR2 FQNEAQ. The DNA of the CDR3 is TGTGCCAGCAGCATTCTAGGCTATGAGCAGTTCTTC. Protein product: CASSILGYEQFF.

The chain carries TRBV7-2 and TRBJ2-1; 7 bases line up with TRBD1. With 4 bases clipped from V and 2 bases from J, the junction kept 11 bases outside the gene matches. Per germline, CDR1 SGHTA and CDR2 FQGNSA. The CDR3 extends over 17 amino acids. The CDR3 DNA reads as TGTGCCAGCAGCTATCTTCCACCGGGACAGACCTACAATGAGCAGTTCTTC. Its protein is CASSYLPPGQTYNEQFF.

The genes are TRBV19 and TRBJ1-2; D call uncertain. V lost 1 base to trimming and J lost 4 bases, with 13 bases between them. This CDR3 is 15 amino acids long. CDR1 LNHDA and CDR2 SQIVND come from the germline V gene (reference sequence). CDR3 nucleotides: TGTGCCAGTAGTATAGCATCAGGTTCGTCCTATGGCTACACCTTC. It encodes CASSIASGSSYGYTF.